This is a list of T cell receptor beta chains from one sample in a study of T cell responses to AZD1222 COVID-19 vaccine. Clones were read by immunoSEQ multiplex PCR, and TCRdb kept only the in-frame ones, dropping some. The sample lists around 83,000 clones; roughly 83% were seen once. Here the sequenced sample was peripheral blood, taken on day 0 of AZD1222 vaccination. The receptors originated from an adult in good health. CDR3s leave out the opening cysteine and the closing phenylalanine or tryptophan.

V gene: TRBV2; CDR3 protein: ASSGYYEQY
V gene: TRBV15; CDR3 protein: ATSRKAGGQEHTEAF
V gene: TRBV30; CDR3 protein: AWNPGTGNEKLF
V gene: TRBV19; CDR3 protein: ASSIPDGLGGNTIY
V gene: TRBV4-2; CDR3 protein: ASSQTQGYEQY
V gene: TRBV5-1; CDR3 protein: ASSLLAGAQETQY
V gene: TRBV10-3; CDR3 protein: AISEPGTSGRGTYNEQF
V gene: TRBV28; CDR3 protein: ASSWGLSPIGNTIY
V gene: TRBV5-1; CDR3 protein: ASSPNPSTSGNTIY
V gene: TRBV7-2; CDR3 protein: ASSLLPSEQY
V gene: TRBV19; CDR3 protein: ASSIREAHGIGAQH
V gene: TRBV5-6; CDR3 protein: ASINQPQH
V gene: TRBV27; CDR3 protein: ASSSSLHRGYGYT
V gene: TRBV7-3; CDR3 protein: ASSQDREQPQH
V gene: TRBV7-3; CDR3 protein: ASSLRTAGRGRTDTQY
V gene: TRBV5-1; CDR3 protein: ASSLEGRVEKLF
V gene: TRBV9; CDR3 protein: ASSVGGNSYNEQF